The source of this T cell receptor beta chain is a study of cytomegalovirus exposure and HLA in healthy donors. V was pared by 2 bases and J by 2 bases, with 10 bases between. The CDR3 covers 14 residues. Per germline, CDR1 MNHNY and CDR2 SVGAGI (reference sequence). PCR was performed using 60 Vbeta and 13 Jbeta primers. Only in-frame clones appear in the TCRdb table, and some are missing; sequencing was by immunoSEQ multiplex PCR. The sample yields roughly 130,000 clones, 74% seen once. This clonotype was obtained from a young man in good health and CMV-seropositive. The sample was PBMCs. The chain joins TRBV6-6 to TRBJ2-7, with a weak D call TRBD2 (7 bases). The CDR3 coding sequence is TGTGCCAGCAGTTACACGGGGGGCCCCTACGAGCAGTACTTC. Translated: CASSYTGGPYEQYF.